This is a list of T cell receptor beta chains from one sample in a study of blood T cell repertoires in COVID-19. Generated by immunoSEQ multiplex PCR, the TCRdb table keeps only in-frame clones and is missing some. This repertoire shows a few hundred thousand clones, over 75% found once; its top ten account for about 7.2%. Material: PBMCs or T cells enriched from blood (not recorded which). These receptors were taken from a woman between 40 and 50 years old with acute COVID-19. The CDR3 runs from the conserved cysteine through the conserved F or W. A D gene is named only where the DNA matches it firmly. Clone size is given for some rows only: seen once, a few or many times, or a class if the clone is expanded.

>TRBJ2-5|TRBV6-5|-|TRBD1
TGTGCCAGCAGTTCGACGACAGGGCAAGAGACCCAGTACTTC
CASSSTTGQETQYF
>TRBJ1-3|TRBV5-6|-|TRBD1
TGTGCCAGCAGCTGGGACAGCAAATCTGGAAACACCATATATTTT
CASSWDSKSGNTIYF
>TRBJ2-1|TRBV19|few|-
TGTGCCAGTACCAGGGGACAAAACTCCTACAATGAGCAGTTCTTC
CASTRGQNSYNEQFF
>TRBJ2-3|TRBV6-5|-|-
TGTGCCAGCAGTATAGGACGGGAGTACGGGCAGTATTTT
CASSIGREYGQYF
>TRBJ2-7|TRBV6-5|-|TRBD1
TGTGCCAGCAGGGGACAGGGTTCGGGCTCCTACGAGCAGTACTTC
CASRGQGSGSYEQYF
>TRBJ1-4|TRBV28|-|TRBD1
TGTGCCAGCAGTTTCATGGGGACAGGGTTGAAGAAAACGGTGTTTTTT
CASSFMGTGLKKTVFF
>TRBJ2-7|TRBV7-9|-|TRBD1
TGTGCCAGCAGCCCACCGGGACAGGGAAACTACGAGCAGTACTTC
CASSPPGQGNYEQYF
>TRBJ2-3|TRBV5-4|-|TRBD1
TGTGCCAGCAGCTGGAATACGGACAGGGGGCAGGATACGCAGTATTTT
CASSWNTDRGQDTQYF
>TRBJ2-1|TRBV28|-|TRBD2
TGTGCCAGCAGTTTGGGGACTAGCGGCTTCAATGAGCAGTTCTTC
CASSLGTSGFNEQFF
>TRBJ2-6|TRBV2|once|-
TGTGCCAGCAGTCGGGAATCTGGGGCCAACGTCCTGACTTTC
CASSRESGANVLTF
>TRBJ1-3|TRBV11-2|many|-
TGTGCCAGCAGACGTCCGGGGTCTGCGATTAACACCATATATTTT
CASRRPGSAINTIYF
>TRBJ2-2|TRBV10-3|-|TRBD1
TGTGCCATCAGGCAGGGGGACGGGGAGCTGTTTTTT
CAIRQGDGELFF
>TRBJ1-1|TRBV30|few|-
TGTGCCTGGAGTGTACTCATGAACACTGAAGCTTTCTTT
CAWSVLMNTEAFF
>TRBJ1-1|TRBV5-1|-|-
TGCGCCAGCAGCTTGATAGGGAGCACTGAAGCTTTCTTT
CASSLIGSTEAFF
>TRBJ1-5|TRBV19|-|-
TGTGCCAGTAGTAGTCTGGTGCAGGGGCGGTGGAATCAGCCCCAGCATTTT
CASSSLVQGRWNQPQHF
>TRBJ2-5|TRBV4-2|-|TRBD1
TGTGCCAGCAGCAATAACAGGGGACAAGAGACCCAGTACTTC
CASSNNRGQETQYF
>TRBJ1-4|TRBV28|-|TRBD1
TGTGCCAGCAGCCCCGGACAGGGAAGGGGTGAAAAACTGTTTTTT
CASSPGQGRGEKLFF